This TCR beta chain was captured by sequencing in a study of shared clonotypes between healthy human individuals. On the study more broadly: Three plates were used per donor for CD4 naive, three for CD4 memory, two for CD8 naive and one for CD8 memory.

Per the germline V gene, CDR1 is MNHEY and CDR2 is SVGAGI. The CDR3 is made up of 14 amino acids. V was cut by 6 bases and J by 0 bases, with 9 bases left in between. TCRdb's table, derived via immunoSEQ multiplex PCR, lists solely in-frame clones and lacks some. The sample has some 2,000,000 clones, about 95% seen once. The naive CD8 subset, CD45RO-negative cells positively selected for CCR7, excluded terminally differentiated effector memory CD45RA+ cells. Donors were healthy HIV-negative adults without recently reported acute infections or vaccinations. Sequenced sample: naive CD8+ T cells sorted from blood. The receptor's source is a man aged 18 to 29 in good health. The chain links TRBV6-5 to TRBJ2-1; D may be TRBD1 (5 bases). The CDR3 loop reads CASRQASSYNEQFF. The CDR3 coding sequence is TGTGCCAGCAGACAGGCGAGCTCCTACAATGAGCAGTTCTTC.